This T cell receptor beta chain appears in the sequencing data of a study of neurological immune-mediated disorders. This clonotype was counted many times. The time point: longitudinal time-point 3. This CDR3 is built from 16 residues. Trimming removed 6 bases from V and 3 bases from J, with 18 bases in between. Via MiXCR, TCRdb re-called the 5' RACE reads, giving one row per CDR3 protein. Of around 49,000 distinct CDR3 sequences detected, more than 9.5% appear once; the ten largest clones hold 7.5% to 9.5%. The receptor was isolated from a male donor with HTLV-1-associated myelopathy (HAM/TSP). J is TRBJ1-3 and V is TRBV12-3 or TRBV12-4, with D hard to call. The sequenced sample was PBMCs. The CDR3 sequence is CASSPGQPRFGNTIYF. CDR3 DNA: TGTGCCAGCAGCCCTGGGCAGCCGAGATTTGGAAACACCATATATTTT.